This T cell receptor (beta chain) came from a study of T cell responses to AZD1222 COVID-19 vaccine. Study-level results: Seropositivity was recorded at baseline in only a handful of AZD1222 recipients. Vaccination with two AZD1222 doses was followed by a rise in Spike-specific TCR breadth and depth. A mostly white British donor set with more females was recruited, and clonal diversity was possibly underestimated.

Samples with a second dose at about 4 or about 12 weeks were pooled together. With respect to this clone: Its antigen is unidentified.

Assay used: immunoSEQ multiplex PCR; TCRdb lists only in-frame clones, some missing. The sample consists of about 150,000 clones, around 90% of them appearing once. The germline CDR1 and CDR2 sequences are GTSNPN and SVGIG (reference sequence). V was pared by 1 base and J by 0 bases, with 6 bases between. CDR3 length equals 13 residues. This TCR was recovered from an adult who received the AZD1222 COVID-19 vaccine. V usage is TRBV30 and J usage is TRBJ1-2; D remains unclear. Specimen: peripheral blood, collected 28 days after the second AZD1222 dose. This CDR3 is CAWSDSSNYGYTF. CDR3 coding DNA: TGTGCCTGGAGTGACAGTTCTAACTATGGCTACACCTTC.